This is a list of T cell receptor beta chains from one sample in a study of cytomegalovirus exposure and HLA in healthy donors. Method: immunoSEQ multiplex PCR; TCRdb's copy keeps in-frame clones and lacks some. Among some 150,000 clones listed, 75% to 85% were seen once. The specimen was PBMCs. The receptors were sampled from a young man in good health and CMV-seronegative. The CDR3 runs from the conserved cysteine through the conserved F or W. The order of the fields is clone size, J gene, D gene, V gene, CDR3 protein, CDR3 DNA. A D gene is named only where the DNA matches it firmly. A row's size may be missing; if present it is once, few, many or a size class.

. TRBJ1-2 . TRBV28 CAGGEANYGYTF TGTGCTGGGGGGGAAGCCAACTATGGCTACACCTTC
. TRBJ2-7 TRBD2 TRBV28 CASTLAGRLEQYF TGTGCCAGCACGCTAGCGGGAAGGCTGGAGCAGTACTTC
. TRBJ2-3 TRBD1 TRBV18 CASSPVSGGSIDTQYF TGTGCCAGCTCACCCGTTTCAGGGGGCTCTATAGATACGCAGTATTTT
. TRBJ2-7 . TRBV5-1 CASSSDISYEQYF TGCGCCAGCAGCTCGGACATCTCCTACGAGCAGTACTTC
. TRBJ1-5 TRBD1 TRBV18 CASSPRTGDSNQPQHF TGTGCCAGCTCACCCAGGACAGGGGATAGCAATCAGCCCCAGCATTTT
once TRBJ2-7 . TRBV28 CASSLQLVNEQYF TGTGCCAGCAGTTTACAACTAGTGAACGAGCAGTACTTC
. TRBJ2-7 . TRBV29-1 CSASYGAALTYEQYF TGCAGCGCCTCCTATGGAGCGGCCCTGACCTACGAGCAGTACTTC
. TRBJ1-1 . TRBV7-9 CASSAPGMGGMNTEAFF TGTGCCAGCAGCGCGCCGGGGATGGGGGGAATGAACACTGAAGCTTTCTTT
. TRBJ2-7 . TRBV28 CASTRTGSSYEQYF TGTGCCAGCACTCGGACTGGTAGCTCCTACGAGCAGTACTTC
. TRBJ1-1 . TRBV18 CASSPLAGGTNTEAFF TGTGCCAGCTCACCACTCGCGGGGGGAACTAACACTGAAGCTTTCTTT
. TRBJ1-1 TRBD1 TRBV19 CASSIETGFTEAFF TGTGCCAGTAGTATAGAGACAGGGTTTACTGAAGCTTTCTTT
few TRBJ1-5 . TRBV4-3 CASSRILADQPQHF TGCGCCAGCAGCCGGATCCTAGCTGATCAGCCCCAGCATTTT
. TRBJ2-3 . TRBV18 CASSPSRVAGTDTQYF TGTGCCAGCTCACCATCTAGGGTAGCGGGCACAGATACGCAGTATTTT
. TRBJ1-1 . TRBV11-2 CASSQAGAFF TGTGCCAGCAGCCAGGCAGGTGCTTTCTTT
. TRBJ2-5 TRBD1 TRBV11-3 CASSPGQDQETQYF TGTGCCAGCAGCCCCGGACAGGATCAAGAGACCCAGTACTTC
. TRBJ1-2 TRBD1 TRBV10-2 CASSGQGDALRGYTF TGCGCCAGCAGTGGGCAGGGGGACGCCCTCAGGGGCTACACCTTC
. TRBJ2-3 TRBD2 TRBV5-4 CASSLSSGTSTSTDTQYF TGTGCCAGCAGTCTTTCCTCCGGGACTAGCACGAGCACAGATACGCAGTATTTT
. TRBJ2-1 . TRBV15 CATSRIRDLRSYEQFF TGTGCCACCAGCAGAATCCGGGACTTAAGGTCGTATGAGCAGTTCTTC
. TRBJ1-3 TRBD1 TRBV25-1 CASSPTGAGNTIYF TGTGCCAGCAGCCCGACAGGGGCTGGAAACACCATATATTTT
. TRBJ1-3 . TRBV30 CAWSVHSGNTIYF TGTGCCTGGAGTGTCCACTCCGGAAACACCATATATTTT
. TRBJ1-4 . TRBV27 CASSRAGPNEKLFF TGTGCCAGCAGCCGGGCAGGGCCTAATGAAAAACTGTTTTTT
. TRBJ1-2 . TRBV27 CASSFRGGTDLYGYTF TGTGCCAGCAGTTTTAGGGGGGGGACGGACCTATATGGCTACACCTTC
. TRBJ1-3 . TRBV19 CASSKPNNSGNTIYF TGTGCCAGTAGTAAACCTAATAACTCTGGAAACACCATATATTTT
. TRBJ2-1 TRBD2 TRBV28 CASSLWGEGGNEQFF TGTGCCAGCAGTTTATGGGGGGAGGGCGGCAATGAGCAGTTCTTC
. TRBJ1-5 . TRBV7-2 CASSLSQGSNQPQHF TGTGCCAGCAGCTTATCCCAGGGTAGCAATCAGCCCCAGCATTTT
. TRBJ2-1 . TRBV7-9 CASTGTGYNEQFF TGTGCCAGCACCGGCACGGGGTACAATGAGCAGTTCTTC
. TRBJ2-3 TRBD2 TRBV11-2 CASSPRPGLGSDTQYF TGTGCCAGCAGCCCACGACCGGGACTAGGGTCAGATACGCAGTATTTT
. TRBJ1-1 . TRBV28 CASGKGDRDTEAFF TGTGCCAGCGGGAAGGGGGACCGAGACACTGAAGCTTTCTTT
. TRBJ1-5 . TRBV25-1 CASTDRSGNQPQHF TGTGCCAGCACCGACAGATCGGGCAATCAGCCCCAGCATTTT
. TRBJ2-3 TRBD1 TRBV5-1 CASSVRPSIPGQERTDTQYF TGCGCCAGCAGCGTGCGACCGAGCATTCCGGGACAGGAGAGGACAGATACGCAGTATTTT
. TRBJ1-5 . TRBV6-1 CASSDRGTNQPQHF TGTGCCAGCAGTGACAGGGGCACAAATCAGCCCCAGCATTTT
once TRBJ1-5 . TRBV30 CAWSVTGNQPQHF TGTGCCTGGAGTGTAACAGGGAATCAGCCCCAGCATTTT
. TRBJ1-4 . TRBV29-1 CSVGDIIGEKLFF TGCAGCGTTGGGGACATTATAGGTGAAAAACTGTTTTTT
. TRBJ2-7 TRBD2 TRBV19 CASSMEVLAGDRNRYEQYF TGTGCCAGTAGTATGGAGGTGCTAGCGGGAGATCGGAATAGGTACGAGCAGTACTTC
. TRBJ1-1 . TRBV9 CASSVRGNTEAFF TGTGCCAGCAGCGTAAGGGGTAACACTGAAGCTTTCTTT
. TRBJ2-2 . TRBV5-4 CASSIVSSGTGELFF TGTGCCAGCAGCATAGTCTCCTCAGGGACCGGGGAGCTGTTTTTT
. TRBJ2-7 . TRBV10-3 CAISGGSPYEQYF TGTGCCATCAGTGGAGGGAGCCCGTACGAGCAGTACTTC
. TRBJ1-2 . TRBV7-2 CASSDSLYTF TGTGCCAGCAGCGACAGCCTTTACACCTTC
. TRBJ2-2 . TRBV9 CASTTSGSGELFF TGTGCCAGCACTACGTCCGGTTCCGGGGAGCTGTTTTTT
few TRBJ1-3 . TRBV5-4 CASSTPGEGNTIYF TGTGCCAGCAGCACCCCAGGGGAAGGAAACACCATATATTTT
few TRBJ2-3 TRBD1 TRBV27 CASSSRDRGFTDTQYF TGTGCCAGCAGTTCCCGGGACAGGGGTTTCACAGATACGCAGTATTTT
. TRBJ1-2 . TRBV27 CASSRQGLAFYGYTF TGTGCCAGCAGTCGGCAGGGACTAGCCTTCTATGGCTACACCTTC
. TRBJ2-1 . TRBV15 CATSRGGVSGNEQFF TGTGCCACCAGCAGAGGGGGGGTATCTGGCAATGAGCAGTTCTTC
. TRBJ2-2 . TRBV28 CASSFLDSNTGELFF TGTGCCAGCAGTTTTTTGGACAGTAACACCGGGGAGCTGTTTTTT
. TRBJ1-4 . TRBV4-2 CASSQAGGVSDEKLFF TGTGCCAGCAGCCAGGCTGGGGGCGTGAGTGATGAAAAACTGTTTTTT